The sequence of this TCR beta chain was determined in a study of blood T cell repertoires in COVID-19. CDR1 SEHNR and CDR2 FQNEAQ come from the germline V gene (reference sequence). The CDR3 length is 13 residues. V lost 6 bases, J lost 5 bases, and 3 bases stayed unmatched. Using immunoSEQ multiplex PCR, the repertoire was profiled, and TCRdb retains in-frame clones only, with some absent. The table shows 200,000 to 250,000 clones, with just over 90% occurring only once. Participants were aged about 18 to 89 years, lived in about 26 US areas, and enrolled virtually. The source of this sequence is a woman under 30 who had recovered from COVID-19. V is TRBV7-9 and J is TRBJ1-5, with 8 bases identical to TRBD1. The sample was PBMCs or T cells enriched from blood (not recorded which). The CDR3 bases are TGTGCCAGCAGTGACAGGGGAGATCAGCCCCAGCATTTT. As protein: CASSDRGDQPQHF.